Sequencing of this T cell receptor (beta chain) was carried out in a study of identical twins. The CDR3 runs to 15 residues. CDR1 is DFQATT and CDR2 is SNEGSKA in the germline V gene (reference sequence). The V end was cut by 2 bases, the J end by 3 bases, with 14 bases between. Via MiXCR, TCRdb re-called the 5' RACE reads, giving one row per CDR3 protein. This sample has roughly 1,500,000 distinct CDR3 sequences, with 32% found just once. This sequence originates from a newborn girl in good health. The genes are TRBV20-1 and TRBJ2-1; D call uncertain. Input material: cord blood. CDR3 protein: CSARPGPKRYNEQFF. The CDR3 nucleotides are TGCAGTGCTAGACCGGGTCCGAAACGCTACAATGAGCAGTTCTTC.